This TCR beta chain is from a study of T-cell memory formation after mild COVID-19. TCRdb passed the 5' RACE reads through MiXCR, listing each CDR3 protein once. Counted here are about 190,000 distinct CDR3 sequences, about 18% occurring once; the ten biggest clones make up approximately 2.4%. This clonotype originated in an adult woman who had mild COVID-19 (a few samples of this study predate the infection). Cell type and time point are not known. Source material: PBMCs or a T cell subset sorted from them (not recorded which).

The CDR3 here is CSARSRVAVDTQYF. CDR3 nucleotides: TGCAGTGCTAGATCCAGGGTCGCGGTAGATACGCAGTATTTT. The V gene is TRBV20-1, the J gene TRBJ2-3; TRBD1 is a possible D gene (5 bases). The CDR3 is made up of 14 amino acids. CDR1 and CDR2 (germline): DFQATT, SNEGSKA (reference sequence). Trimming stripped 2 bases from V and 5 bases from J, with 14 bases between.